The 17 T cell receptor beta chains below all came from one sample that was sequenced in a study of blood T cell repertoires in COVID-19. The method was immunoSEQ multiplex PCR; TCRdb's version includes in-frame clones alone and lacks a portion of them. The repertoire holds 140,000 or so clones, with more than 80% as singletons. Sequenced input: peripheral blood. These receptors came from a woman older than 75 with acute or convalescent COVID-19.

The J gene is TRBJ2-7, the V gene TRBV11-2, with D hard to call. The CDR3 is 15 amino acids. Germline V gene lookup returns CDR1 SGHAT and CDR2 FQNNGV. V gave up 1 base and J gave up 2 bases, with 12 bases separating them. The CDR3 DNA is TGTGCCAGCAGCTTAGGATCCGGGTCCGCCTACGAGCAGTACTTC. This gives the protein CASSLGSGSAYEQYF.

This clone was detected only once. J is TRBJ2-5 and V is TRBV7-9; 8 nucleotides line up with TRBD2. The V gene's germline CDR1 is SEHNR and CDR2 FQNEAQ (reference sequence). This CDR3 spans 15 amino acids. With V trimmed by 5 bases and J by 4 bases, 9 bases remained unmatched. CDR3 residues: CASSPGRVGRETQYF. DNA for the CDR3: TGTGCCAGCAGCCCCGGGAGGGTGGGGAGAGAGACCCAGTACTTC.

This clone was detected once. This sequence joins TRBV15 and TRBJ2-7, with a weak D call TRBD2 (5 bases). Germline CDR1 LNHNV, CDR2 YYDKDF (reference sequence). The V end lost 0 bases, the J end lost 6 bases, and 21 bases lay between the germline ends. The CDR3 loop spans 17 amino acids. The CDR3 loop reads CATSRDLGSLRAGEQYF. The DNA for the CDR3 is TGTGCCACCAGCAGAGATCTGGGGTCATTGAGGGCGGGCGAGCAGTACTTC.

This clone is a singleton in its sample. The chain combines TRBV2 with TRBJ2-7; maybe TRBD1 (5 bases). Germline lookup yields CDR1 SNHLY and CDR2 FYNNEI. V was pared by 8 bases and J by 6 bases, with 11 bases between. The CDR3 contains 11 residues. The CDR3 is CASQGALEQYF. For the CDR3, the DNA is TGTGCCAGCCAAGGGGCCCTCGAGCAGTACTTC.

CDR3 nucleotide sequence: TGTGCCAGTAGTACTTGGGACAGGGGCTCGAACACTGAAGCTTTCTTT. The encoded protein is CASSTWDRGSNTEAFF. V gene TRBV19 combines with J gene TRBJ1-1; 10 bases map to TRBD1. The CDR3 loop spans 16 amino acids. With 4 bases clipped from V and 1 base from J, the junction kept 6 bases outside the gene matches. From germline, CDR1 is LNHDA and CDR2 SQIVND (reference sequence).

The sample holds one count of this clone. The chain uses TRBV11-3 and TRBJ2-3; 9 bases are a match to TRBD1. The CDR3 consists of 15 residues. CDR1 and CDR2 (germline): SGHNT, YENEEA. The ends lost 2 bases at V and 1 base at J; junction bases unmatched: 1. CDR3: CASSLRTGGTDTQYF. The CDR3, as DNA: TGTGCCAGCAGCTTAAGGACAGGGGGCACAGATACGCAGTATTTT.

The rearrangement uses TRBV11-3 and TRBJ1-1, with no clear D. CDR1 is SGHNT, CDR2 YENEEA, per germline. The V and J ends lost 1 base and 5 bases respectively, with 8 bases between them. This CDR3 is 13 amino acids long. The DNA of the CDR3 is TGTGCCAGCAGCTTAGGAGGGAAAACTGAAGCTTTCTTT. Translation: CASSLGGKTEAFF.

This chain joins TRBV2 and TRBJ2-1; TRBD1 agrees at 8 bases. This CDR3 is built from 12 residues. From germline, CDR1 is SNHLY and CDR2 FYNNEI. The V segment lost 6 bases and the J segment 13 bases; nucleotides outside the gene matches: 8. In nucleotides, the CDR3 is TGTGCCAGCAGGACAGGGGCCCCTTCCCAGTTCTTC. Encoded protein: CASRTGAPSQFF.

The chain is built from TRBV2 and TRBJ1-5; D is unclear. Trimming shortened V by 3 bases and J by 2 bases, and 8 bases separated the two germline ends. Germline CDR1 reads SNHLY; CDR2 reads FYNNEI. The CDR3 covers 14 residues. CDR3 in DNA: TGTGCCAGCAGTGATGGGCGGGGCAATCAGCCCCAGCATTTT. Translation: CASSDGRGNQPQHF.

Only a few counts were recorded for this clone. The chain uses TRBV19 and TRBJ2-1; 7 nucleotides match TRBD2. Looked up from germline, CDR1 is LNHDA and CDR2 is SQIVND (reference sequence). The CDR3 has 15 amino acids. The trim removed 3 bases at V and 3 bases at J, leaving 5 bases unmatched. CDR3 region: CASSIRGESYNEQFF. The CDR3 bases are TGTGCCAGTAGTATTCGGGGGGAAAGCTACAATGAGCAGTTCTTC.

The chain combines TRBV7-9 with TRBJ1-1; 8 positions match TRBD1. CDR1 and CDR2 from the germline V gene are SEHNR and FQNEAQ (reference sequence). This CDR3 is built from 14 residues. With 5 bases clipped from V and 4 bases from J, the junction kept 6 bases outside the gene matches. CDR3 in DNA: TGTGCCAGCAGCAGTACAGGGGGGAGCACTGAAGCTTTCTTT. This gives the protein CASSSTGGSTEAFF.

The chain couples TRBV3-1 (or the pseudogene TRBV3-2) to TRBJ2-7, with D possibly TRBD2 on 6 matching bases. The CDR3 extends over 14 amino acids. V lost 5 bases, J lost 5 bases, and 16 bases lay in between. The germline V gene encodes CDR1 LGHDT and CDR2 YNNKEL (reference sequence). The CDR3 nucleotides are TGTGCCAGCAGCGCTAATGGAGGGTCGAACGAGCAGTACTTC. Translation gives CASSANGGSNEQYF.

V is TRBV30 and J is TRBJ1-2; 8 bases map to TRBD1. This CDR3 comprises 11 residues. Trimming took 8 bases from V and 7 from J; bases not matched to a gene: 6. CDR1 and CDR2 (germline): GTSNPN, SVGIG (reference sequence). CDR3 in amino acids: CAGQGFGGYTF. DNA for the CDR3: TGTGCCGGACAGGGATTTGGTGGCTACACCTTC.

In nucleotides, the CDR3 is TGTGCCAGCAGCCAGGGAGGGCAGCGTGGCTACACCTTC. This sequence encodes CASSQGGQRGYTF. This chain links TRBV3-1 (or the pseudogene TRBV3-2) with TRBJ1-2; no reliable D call. V was pared by 3 bases and J by 7 bases, with 12 bases between. CDR1 and CDR2 from the germline V gene are LGHDT and YNNKEL (reference sequence). This CDR3 has 13 residues.

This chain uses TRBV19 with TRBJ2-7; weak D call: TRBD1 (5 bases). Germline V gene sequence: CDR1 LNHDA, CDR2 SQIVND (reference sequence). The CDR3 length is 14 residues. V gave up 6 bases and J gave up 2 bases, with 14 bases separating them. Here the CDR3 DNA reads TGTGCCAGTAGCCAAAGGCAGACAGCCTACGAGCAGTACTTC. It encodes CASSQRQTAYEQYF.

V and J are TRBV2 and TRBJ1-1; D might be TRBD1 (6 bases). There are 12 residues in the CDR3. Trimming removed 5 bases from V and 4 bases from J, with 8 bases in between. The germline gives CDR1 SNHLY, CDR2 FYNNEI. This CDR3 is CASSRGGTEAFF. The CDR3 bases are TGTGCCAGCAGTCGAGGGGGCACTGAAGCTTTCTTT. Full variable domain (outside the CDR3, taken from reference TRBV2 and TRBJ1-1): EPEVTQTPSHQVTQMGQEVILRCVPISNHLYFYWYRQILGQKVEFLVSFYNNEISEKSEIFDDQFSVERPDGSNFTLKIRSTKLEDSAMYFCASSRGGTEAFFGQGTRLTVV.

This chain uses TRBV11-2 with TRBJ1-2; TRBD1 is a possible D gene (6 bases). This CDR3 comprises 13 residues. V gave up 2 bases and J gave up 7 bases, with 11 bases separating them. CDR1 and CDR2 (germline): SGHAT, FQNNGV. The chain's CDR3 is CASSLRLGAGYTF. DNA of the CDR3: TGTGCCAGCAGCTTAAGACTGGGGGCTGGCTACACCTTC.